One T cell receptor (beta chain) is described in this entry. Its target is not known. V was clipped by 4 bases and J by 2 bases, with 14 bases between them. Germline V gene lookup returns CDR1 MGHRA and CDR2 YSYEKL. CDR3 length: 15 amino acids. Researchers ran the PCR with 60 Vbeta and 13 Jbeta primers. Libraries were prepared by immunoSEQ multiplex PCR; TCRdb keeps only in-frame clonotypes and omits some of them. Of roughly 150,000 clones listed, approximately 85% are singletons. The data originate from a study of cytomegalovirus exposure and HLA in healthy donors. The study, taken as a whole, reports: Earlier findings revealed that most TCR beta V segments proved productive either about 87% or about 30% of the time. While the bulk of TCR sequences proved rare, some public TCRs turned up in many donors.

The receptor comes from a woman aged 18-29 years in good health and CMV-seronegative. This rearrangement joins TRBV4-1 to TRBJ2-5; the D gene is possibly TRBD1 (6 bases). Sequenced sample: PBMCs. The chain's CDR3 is CASSLGRGIQETQYF. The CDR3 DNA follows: TGCGCCAGCAGCCTTGGCAGGGGTATACAAGAGACCCAGTACTTC.